The TCR beta chain under discussion was sequenced for a study of relationships among human T cell subsets (dated by TCRdb to about 2010). Regarding the study in general: Eight distinct blood T cell populations were sequenced: pan T, CD8 cytotoxic, regulatory, Th1, Th2, naive plus transitional, activated and memory cells.

T cell subsets were isolated with Miltenyi superparamagnetic beads coated with subset-specific monoclonal antibodies. Peripheral blood was used as the source from which all T cell populations were isolated. Ficoll separation was used to obtain mononuclear cells from whole blood, after which anti-CD14 microbeads were used to deplete monocytes. Isolated cell populations were immediately resuspended in RNAprotect reagent. In general terms, the pan T sample was made up of CD3+ T cells. The library was produced with multiplex PCR. Sequencing used a 454 GS FLX. Semiquantitative ARM-PCR was used to amplify the TCR alpha and beta CDR3 regions from mRNA. ARM-PCR used tagged nested gene-specific primers, after which communal superprimers carried out exponential amplification. Nested primers were removed by exonuclease before the second amplification round on first-round PCR products. The amplicons were sequenced on the 454 platform, which can rapidly sequence millions of DNA fragments without cloning bias. A read was counted as effective if the read could be mapped to both V and J germline segments. Concerning the study's data processing: IRmap was used to assign reads to germline V, D and J segments, and IRmap relies on pyromap, a Smith-Waterman modification adapted to 454 sequencing errors. D-beta assignments were filtered with cutoffs set at the 99th percentile of alignment scores obtained from simulated random sequences. The CDR3 was taken to be the amino acids lying between the conserved V-segment Y[YFLI]C motif and the J-segment [FW]GXGT motif. A compound Poisson process model, previously applied to large-scale EST data, was used to estimate repertoire diversity. A procedure for detecting cross-contamination was used to argue that sample contamination was not the source of the shared CDR3s. TCRdb reprocessed the public reads (quality trimming at Q25 with fastp, clone calling with MiXCR) and kept in-frame beta chains. Rows merge per CDR3 protein into single entries with the most common DNA and genes. The authors' filters were not applied to this entry. This sample has around 14,000 distinct CDR3 sequences in its table, and around 62% of those were observed once. Jointly, the top ten make up around 37% of the sample.

What the work shows at the level of the full study, not this receptor alone: The bead-based sorting could not exclude a CD4+CD8+ double-positive population. The substantial sharing of CDR3s among Th1, Th2 and regulatory T cells was interpreted as suggesting that cell fate choices are stochastic. T cell counts went unrecorded for a couple of pan T samples, which were processed alongside pan B cells. V, D and J usage, CDR3 length and N-nucleotide additions showed no statistically significant differences among the seven subsets. While more than 60% of CD8+ cytotoxic sequences came from clones with more than 100 reads, the regulatory and Th2 subsets had few clones of that kind.

Of note for this clonotype: The antigen this receptor binds is unknown. One end of the junction does not line up with germline, which may come from a read error.

From the cysteine up to the phenylalanine, the CDR3 has a length of 15 residues. The CDR3 DNA has 45 bases and is translated from base 1. CDR1 and CDR2, per the germline V gene, are SGHNT and YENEEA. Material for sequencing was total T cells sorted from blood. The cell subset or site label, read with the paper, signifies: CD3+ T cells in general. The TCR sequence derives from a man between 35 and 55 years old in good health. Recombination linked TRBV11-3 to TRBJ2-7, and perhaps TRBD2 as D gene, on 5 matching bases. In nucleotide form, the sequence is TGTGCCAGCAGCCAGTGCCAGCGGAGGCCCTACGAGCAGTGCTTC. This codes for CASSQCQRRPYEQCF.